A single sample is the source of the 15 T cell receptor beta chains below, sequenced in a study of T cells in Graves' hyperthyroidism and ophthalmopathy. The source material, RNA transcripts, was used to amplify TCR beta CDR3 regions. Initially, a first-round RT-PCR of the TCR CDR3 employed the HTBI primer set. TCRdb called the multiplex PCR reads again in MiXCR, with one record for every CDR3 protein. The table records a few hundred thousand distinct CDR3 sequences, 15% to 18% of them present only once. Specimen: blood. The receptors were gathered from a woman aged 25 to 39 with Graves' hyperthyroidism.

This clonotype was recorded at least ten times. The genes are TRBV5-1 and TRBJ1-1; D not certain. This CDR3 region has 11 residues. Germline values: CDR1 SGHRS, CDR2 YFSETQ. V gave up 8 bases and J gave up 4 bases, with 9 bases separating them. CDR3 sequence reads: CASYLGTEAFF. CDR3 sequence (DNA): TGCGCCAGTTATCTTGGCACTGAAGCTTTCTTT. The variable domain in full, with the rest retrieved from reference TRBV5-1 and TRBJ1-1, is KAGVTQTPRYLIKTRGQQVTLSCSPISGHRSVSWYQQTPGQGLQFLFEYFSETQRNKGNFPGRFSGRQFSNSRSEMNVSTLELGDSALYLCASYLGTEAFFGQGTRLTVV.

This clonotype was recorded many times. This chain links TRBV6-2 or TRBV6-3 with TRBJ2-7; weak D call: TRBD2 (5 bases). This CDR3 region has 13 residues. V shed 6 bases and J shed 3 bases, with 12 bases lying between them. Per germline, CDR1 MNHEY and CDR2 SVGEGT. The CDR3 reads CASRNFGVYEQYF. Here the CDR3 DNA reads TGTGCCAGCAGGAATTTCGGGGTCTACGAGCAGTACTTC.

The gene calls are TRBV5-8 and TRBJ2-1; TRBD2 agrees at 7 bases. The trim removed 2 bases at V and 6 bases at J, leaving 8 bases unmatched. This CDR3 is built from 15 residues. Per the germline V gene, CDR1 is SGHTS and CDR2 is YDEGEE. The CDR3 coding sequence is TGTGCCAGCAGCTTTTGGCCTAGCGGAATCAATGAGCAGTTCTTC. Translation: CASSFWPSGINEQFF. The entire variable domain, with the rest obtained from reference TRBV5-8 and TRBJ2-1, is as follows: EAGVTQSPTHLIKTRGQQATLRCSPISGHTSVYWYQQALGLGLQFLLWYDEGEERNRGNFPPRFSGRQFPNYSSELNVNALELEDSALYLCASSFWPSGINEQFFGPGTRLTVL.

This clonotype was seen repeatedly, ten times or more. The genes are TRBV6-1 and TRBJ2-7; D gene ambiguous. From germline, CDR1 is MNHNS and CDR2 SASEGT. This CDR3 is built from 11 residues. V shed 7 bases and J shed 4 bases, with 8 bases lying between them. The CDR3 is CASIEWYEQYF. The CDR3 DNA reads as TGTGCCAGCATAGAATGGTACGAGCAGTACTTC.

CDR3 sequence: CASTPLAGVRETQYF. The CDR3 DNA reads TGCGCCAGTACACCTCTAGCGGGAGTAAGGGAGACCCAGTACTTC. The chain employs TRBV4-1 and TRBJ2-5; 10 bases are shared with TRBD2. The CDR3 covers 15 residues. The ends lost 9 bases at V and 5 bases at J; junction bases unmatched: 12. Germline CDR1 and CDR2: MGHRA and YSYEKL.

This clonotype was picked up many times. The J gene is TRBJ2-7, the V gene TRBV20-1; TRBD2 might be the D (6 bases). Germline V gene sequence: CDR1 DFQATT, CDR2 SNEGSKA (reference sequence). V gave up 3 bases and J gave up 6 bases, with 36 bases separating them. The CDR3 is 20 residues long. The chain's CDR3 is CSARPGWVRPGPGVGGEQYF. The CDR3, as DNA: TGCAGTGCTAGGCCGGGGTGGGTCCGACCCGGGCCCGGTGTCGGGGGCGAGCAGTACTTC.

This clonotype came up many times. The chain employs TRBV20-1 and TRBJ2-1; 9 nucleotides agree with TRBD1. The V gene's germline CDR1 is DFQATT and CDR2 SNEGSKA (reference sequence). The V gene end was trimmed by 6 bases and the J gene end by 8 bases; junction bases not matched to a gene: 8. The CDR3 loop spans 13 amino acids. The CDR3 spells CSARRQGVYEQFF. DNA of the CDR3: TGCAGTGCCCGCCGACAGGGGGTATATGAGCAGTTCTTC.

The table lists this clonotype with a few counts. J is TRBJ2-3 and V is TRBV4-2, with TRBD1 as a possible D gene (6 bases). This CDR3 is built from 16 residues. With 1 base removed from V and 0 bases from J, the gap between germline ends came to 11 bases. Germline loops: CDR1 LGHNA, CDR2 YNFKEQ. CDR3 nucleotide sequence: TGTGCCAGCAGCCAAGGGCGCAGGGGAAGCACAGATACGCAGTATTTT. This encodes CASSQGRRGSTDTQYF.

In its sample, this clonotype was seen many times. J is TRBJ1-5 and V is TRBV7-9; 7 nucleotides match TRBD1. Trimming took 4 bases from V and 2 from J; bases not matched to a gene: 8. CDR1 is SEHNR and CDR2 is FQNEAQ in the germline V gene (reference sequence). There are 16 residues in the CDR3. CDR3 sequence: CASSSARGDGNQPQHF. CDR3 coding DNA: TGTGCCAGCAGCTCTGCCAGGGGGGATGGCAATCAGCCCCAGCATTTT.

This clonotype was picked up many times. The genes are TRBV6-1 and TRBJ2-7, with TRBD2 identical over 12 bases. With V trimmed by 6 bases and J by 3 bases, 15 bases remained unmatched. Germline V CDR1 and CDR2: MNHNS, SASEGT. The CDR3 length is 18 residues. The CDR3 protein is CASSQLHRLAGVIYEQYF. CDR3 DNA: TGTGCCAGCAGCCAACTACACCGACTAGCGGGAGTAATCTACGAGCAGTACTTC.

This clonotype was detected a few times. The rearrangement joins TRBV30 to TRBJ2-7, with TRBD2 matching 9 bases. The CDR3 has 14 residues. CDR1 is GTSNPN, CDR2 SVGIG, per germline (reference sequence). With V trimmed by 4 bases and J by 0 bases, 4 bases remained unmatched. CDR3 loop: CAWTLAGNSYEQYF. The CDR3 nucleotides are TGTGCCTGGACCCTAGCGGGGAACTCCTACGAGCAGTACTTC. Looking up the rest from reference TRBV30 and TRBJ2-7 gives the full variable domain: SQTIHQWPATLVQPVGSPLSLECTVEGTSNPNLYWYRQAAGRGLQLLFYSVGIGQISSEVPQNLSASRPQDRQFILSSKKLLLSDSGFYLCAWTLAGNSYEQYFGPGTRLTVT.

A few counts support this clonotype. The gene calls are TRBV9 and TRBJ2-2; D is uncertain. Germline assignment: CDR1 SGDLS and CDR2 YYNGEE. The CDR3 loop spans 13 amino acids. Trimming stripped 4 bases from V and 7 bases from J, with 11 bases between. CDR3 region: CASSPSTDGELFF. The CDR3, as DNA: TGTGCCAGCAGCCCATCTACAGACGGGGAGCTGTTTTTT. The whole variable domain, remainder taken from reference TRBV9 and TRBJ2-2, is DSGVTQTPKHLITATGQRVTLRCSPRSGDLSVYWYQQSLDQGLQFLIQYYNGEERAKGNILERFSAQQFPDLHSELNLSSLELGDSALYFCASSPSTDGELFFGEGSRLTVL.

This clonotype has a count of ten or more. The CDR3 is CASSLTVDRVLIGYTF. CDR3 bases: TGTGCCAGCAGCTTAACGGTTGACAGGGTTCTTATCGGCTACACCTTC. The gene calls are TRBV11-2 and TRBJ1-2; TRBD1 agrees at 7 bases. In germline, CDR1 is SGHAT, CDR2 FQNNGV. The junction had 14 bases not matched to a gene; V was cut back by 2 bases and J by 8 bases. The CDR3 sequence is 16 residues long.

This clonotype was counted many times. This sequence joins TRBV7-2 and TRBJ2-7; the D gene could be TRBD1 or TRBD2 (6 bases each). CDR1 is SGHTA, CDR2 FQGNSA, per germline. The germline V and J ends were trimmed by 5 bases and 3 bases, with 14 bases remaining between them. There are 14 residues in the CDR3. CDR3 sequence reads: CASSLPGGLYEQYF. In DNA, the CDR3 is TGTGCCAGCAGCCTCCCTGGGGGGCTCTACGAGCAGTACTTC.

The chain couples TRBV9 to TRBJ2-1, with a possible D match to TRBD2 (7 bases). This CDR3 has 16 residues. Germline V lookup: CDR1 SGDLS, CDR2 YYNGEE. Trimming removed 1 base at V and 0 bases at J, with 11 bases between. The CDR3 sequence is CASSVLGGLSYNEQFF. The CDR3 region has the DNA TGTGCCAGCAGCGTATTGGGGGGGCTCTCCTACAATGAGCAGTTCTTC.